This entry lists 24 T cell receptor beta chains sequenced from one sample in a study of cytomegalovirus exposure and HLA in healthy donors. The PCR had 60 Vbeta and 13 Jbeta primers. Generated by immunoSEQ multiplex PCR, the TCRdb table keeps only in-frame clones and is missing some. The sample includes about 170,000 clones, approximately 79% of them seen just once. The sample consisted of PBMCs. These receptors were collected from a middle-aged man in good health and CMV-seropositive.

This clone was counted only a few times. The DNA of the CDR3 is TGTGCCAGCAGTTACGGGCGGGACAGTCCCCTGGGCTACACCTTC. It encodes CASSYGRDSPLGYTF. The chain has TRBV6-5 and TRBJ1-2; 7 positions match TRBD1. V shed 2 bases, J shed 8 bases, and the junction held 11 bases outside the gene matches. The CDR3 runs 15 residues. Germline V lookup: CDR1 MNHEY, CDR2 SVGAGI.

J is TRBJ1-1 and V is TRBV6-6; tentatively, D is TRBD1 (6 bases). The germline V gene encodes CDR1 MNHNY and CDR2 SVGAGI (reference sequence). The CDR3 loop spans 15 amino acids. V was shortened by 8 bases and J by 0 bases, with 16 bases between the two germline ends. The CDR3: CASGAGGQMNTEAFF. The CDR3 nucleotides are TGTGCCAGCGGGGCCGGGGGGCAGATGAACACTGAAGCTTTCTTT.

This sequence joins TRBV30 and TRBJ1-2, with unresolved D. This CDR3 contains 14 residues. Germline CDR1 and CDR2: GTSNPN and SVGIG (reference sequence). Trimming removed 1 base at V and 1 base at J, with 10 bases between. The CDR3: CAWSDPRDNYGYTF. DNA for the CDR3: TGTGCCTGGAGTGACCCTCGGGATAACTATGGCTACACCTTC.

This chain uses TRBV19 with TRBJ1-5, with TRBD1 as a possible D gene (5 bases). Germline lookup yields CDR1 LNHDA and CDR2 SQIVND (reference sequence). V lost 1 base and J lost 4, with 17 bases in between. The CDR3 loop spans 17 amino acids. The CDR3 reads CASSIGGSGMGNQPQHF. In DNA form, the CDR3 reads TGTGCCAGTAGTATAGGGGGGAGCGGGATGGGTAATCAGCCCCAGCATTTT.

This clone has a single count. V usage is TRBV9 and J usage is TRBJ2-1; D may be TRBD1 (5 bases). V gave up 2 bases and J gave up 5 bases, with 8 bases separating them. Germline assignment: CDR1 SGDLS and CDR2 YYNGEE. The CDR3 covers 13 residues. The DNA for the CDR3 is TGTGCCAGCAGCGTTCAGGGTGACAATGAGCAGTTCTTC. It translates to CASSVQGDNEQFF.

CDR3 in DNA: TGTGCCAGTAGTTGGGGGGGCACAGATACGCAGTATTTT. Translation gives CASSWGGTDTQYF. This chain uses TRBV19 with TRBJ2-3; possible D gene TRBD2, 6 bases. CDR3 size: 13 residues. The V and J ends lost 5 bases and 1 base respectively, with 7 bases between them. Germline CDR1 LNHDA, CDR2 SQIVND (reference sequence).

The chain carries TRBV30 and TRBJ1-2; tentatively, D is TRBD1 (5 bases). Looked up from germline, CDR1 is GTSNPN and CDR2 is SVGIG (reference sequence). V gave up 1 base and J gave up 1 base, with 7 bases separating them. The CDR3 length is 13 residues. The CDR3 DNA is TGTGCCTGGAGTGAGACAGATAACTATGGCTACACCTTC. This codes for CAWSETDNYGYTF.

V usage is TRBV12-5 and J usage is TRBJ2-6, with 8 bases fitting TRBD1. The trim removed 1 base at V and 2 bases at J, leaving 1 base unmatched. This CDR3 spans 16 amino acids. From germline, CDR1 is LGHNT and CDR2 FRNRAP. The CDR3 loop reads CASGLATGAGANVLTF. For the CDR3, the DNA is TGTGCTAGTGGTTTGGCGACAGGGGCTGGGGCCAACGTCCTGACTTTC. Looking up the rest from reference TRBV12-5 and TRBJ2-6 gives the full variable domain: DARVTQTPRHKVTEMGQEVTMRCQPILGHNTVFWYRQTMMQGLELLAYFRNRAPLDDSGMPKDRFSAEMPDATLATLKIQPSEPRDSAVYFCASGLATGAGANVLTFGAGSRLTVL.

The chain uses TRBV4-3 and TRBJ2-4, with a tentative D call TRBD2 (6 bases). The germline V gene encodes CDR1 LGHNA and CDR2 YSLEER. The CDR3 totals 16 residues. The V and J ends lost 2 bases and 4 bases respectively, with 15 bases between them. Here the CDR3 DNA reads TGCGCCAGCAGCCAACGACGGGACTTAATTAAAAACATTCAGTACTTC. This gives the protein CASSQRRDLIKNIQYF.

The gene calls are TRBV15 and TRBJ1-2; 7 bases are shared with TRBD1. There are 13 residues in the CDR3. Germline V gene lookup returns CDR1 LNHNV and CDR2 YYDKDF (reference sequence). Germline trimming cut 1 base from V and 4 bases from J; bases unmatched to any gene: 0. The CDR3 protein is CATSRAGGYGYTF. As DNA, the CDR3 is TGTGCCACCAGCAGAGCAGGGGGCTATGGCTACACCTTC.

The V call is TRBV7-9, the J call TRBJ2-2, with 7 bases identical to TRBD2. This CDR3 has 16 amino acids. Germline CDR1 is SEHNR and CDR2 is FQNEAQ (reference sequence). V dropped 5 bases and J dropped 2; count of bases not matched to a gene: 8. The CDR3 bases are TGTGCCAGCAGCCAGAAGCGGGGTAGTAACACCGGGGAGCTGTTTTTT. As protein: CASSQKRGSNTGELFF.

This clone was seen only a few times. The gene calls are TRBV4-3 and TRBJ1-6, with D hard to call. Germline values: CDR1 LGHNA, CDR2 YSLEER. This CDR3 is 16 amino acids long. V was shortened by 2 bases and J by 7 bases, with 15 bases between the two germline ends. The CDR3 spells CASSQQWADQNSPLHF. DNA of the CDR3: TGCGCCAGCAGCCAACAGTGGGCCGACCAAAATTCACCCCTCCACTTT.

A remark on this clone: One end of the junction varies from germline; a read error may be responsible. DNA of the CDR3: TGCAGCGTTAGGGAGGAGACGAGGACCACAGATACGCAGTGTTTT. Translating gives CSVREETRTTDTQCF. The J gene is TRBJ2-3, the V gene TRBV29-1; possible D gene TRBD2, 6 bases. Per germline, CDR1 SQVTM and CDR2 ANQGSEA. This CDR3 is built from 15 residues.

This chain connects TRBV25-1 to TRBJ2-3, with 8 bases that match TRBD1. Per the germline V gene, CDR1 is MGHDK and CDR2 is SYGVNS. J lost 4 bases, V lost 8 bases, and 5 bases had no gene match. The CDR3 contains 13 residues. CDR3 loop: CASHWTGSDTQYF. DNA for the CDR3: TGTGCCAGCCACTGGACAGGGTCAGATACGCAGTATTTT.

This chain joins TRBV10-3 and TRBJ2-3, with 10 bases aligning to TRBD2. V shed 9 bases and J 6 bases; nucleotides not matched to a gene: 3. This CDR3 is 12 amino acids long. The V gene's germline CDR1 is ENHRY and CDR2 SYGVKD. For the CDR3, the DNA is TGTGCCATTTCGACTAGCGGGGATACGCAGTATTTT. This encodes CAISTSGDTQYF.

The V and J genes are TRBV19 and TRBJ2-2; TRBD2 matches 8 bases. Germline V lookup: CDR1 LNHDA, CDR2 SQIVND (reference sequence). The CDR3 consists of 17 residues. J gave up 3 bases and V 6 bases, and 12 bases lay outside the gene matches. This CDR3 is CASSLQGAGADTGELFF. DNA for the CDR3: TGTGCCAGTAGCTTACAGGGAGCGGGGGCGGACACCGGGGAGCTGTTTTTT.

The V call is TRBV27, the J call TRBJ1-2; possible D gene TRBD1, 6 bases. The germline V gene encodes CDR1 MNHEY and CDR2 SMNVEV (reference sequence). V gave up 1 base and J gave up 6 bases, with 15 bases separating them. The CDR3 is made up of 15 amino acids. The CDR3 here is CASSLFAGRGDGYTF. The CDR3 DNA is TGTGCCAGCAGTTTATTCGCCGGCAGGGGTGATGGCTACACCTTC.

This rearrangement joins TRBV9 to TRBJ1-1, with 7 bases fitting TRBD1. The ends lost 3 bases at V and 1 base at J; junction bases unmatched: 0. This CDR3 region has 13 residues. Germline CDR1 and CDR2: SGDLS and YYNGEE. The CDR3 loop reads CASSAGGNTEAFF. DNA of the CDR3: TGTGCCAGCAGCGCAGGGGGGAACACTGAAGCTTTCTTT.

To note about this clone: In the same sample, other DNA sequences code for this CDR3. V is TRBV5-6 and J is TRBJ1-3; maybe TRBD1 (5 bases). From germline, CDR1 is SGHDT and CDR2 YYEEEE. CDR3 length: 15 residues. V lost 1 base and J lost 0, with 8 bases in between. In DNA form, the CDR3 reads TGTGCCAGCAGCTTGACAGGTAACTCTGGAAACACCATATATTTT. Its translation: CASSLTGNSGNTIYF.

This clone occurred a few times. The genes are TRBV15 and TRBJ1-2; D is undetermined. Germline V gives CDR1 LNHNV, CDR2 YYDKDF (reference sequence). The CDR3 is 13 residues long. The V end was cut by 4 bases, the J end by 0 bases, with 6 bases between. CDR3 residues: CATSTGTNYGYTF. Written as DNA, the CDR3 is TGTGCCACCAGCACCGGGACTAACTATGGCTACACCTTC.

This clone was observed once. The gene calls are TRBV15 and TRBJ2-6; possible D gene TRBD1, 6 bases. Deletions cut 3 bases from V and 0 bases from J, with 12 bases between. The germline V gene has CDR1 LNHNV and CDR2 YYDKDF (reference sequence). The CDR3 runs 17 residues. The CDR3 protein is CATSRRSGASGANVLTF. In DNA, the CDR3 is TGTGCCACCAGCAGGCGCTCAGGGGCCTCTGGGGCCAACGTCCTGACTTTC.

In its sample, this clone was seen once. This chain links TRBV19 with TRBJ2-2; D gene ambiguous. Trimming removed 4 bases from V and 0 bases from J, with 6 bases in between. The germline V gene encodes CDR1 LNHDA and CDR2 SQIVND (reference sequence). The CDR3 length is 14 residues. The DNA for the CDR3 is TGTGCCAGTAGTAGCGACACGAACACCGGGGAGCTGTTTTTT. As protein: CASSSDTNTGELFF.

The chain carries TRBV11-1 and TRBJ2-7; 7 bases align to TRBD1. J lost 3 bases, V lost 5 bases, and 4 bases had no gene match. Germline CDR1 SGHAT, CDR2 FQDESV (reference sequence). CDR3 size: 13 residues. In nucleotides, the CDR3 is TGTGCCAGCAGCACAAACAGGGGCTACGAGCAGTACTTC. Amino acids: CASSTNRGYEQYF.

The rearrangement uses TRBV2 and TRBJ2-5; 9 bases fit TRBD1. Trimming removed 10 bases from V and 5 bases from J; junction bases left unmatched: 5. CDR3 length: 12 residues. In germline, CDR1 is SNHLY, CDR2 FYNNEI. CDR3 region: CATNRGRETQYF. For the CDR3, the DNA is TGTGCCACTAACAGGGGGCGGGAGACCCAGTACTTC.